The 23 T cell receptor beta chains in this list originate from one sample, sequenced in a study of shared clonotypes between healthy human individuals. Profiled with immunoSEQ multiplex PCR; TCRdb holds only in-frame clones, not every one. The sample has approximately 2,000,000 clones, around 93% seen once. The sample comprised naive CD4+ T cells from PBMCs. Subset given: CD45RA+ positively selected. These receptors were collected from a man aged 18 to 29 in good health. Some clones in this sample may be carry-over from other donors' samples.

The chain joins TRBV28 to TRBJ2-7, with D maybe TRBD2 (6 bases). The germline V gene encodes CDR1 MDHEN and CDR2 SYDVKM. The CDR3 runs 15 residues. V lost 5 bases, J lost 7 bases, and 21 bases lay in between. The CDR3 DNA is TGTGCCAGCAGTCGATACGGGACTCCTCTCCTGGAGCAGTACTTC. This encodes CASSRYGTPLLEQYF.

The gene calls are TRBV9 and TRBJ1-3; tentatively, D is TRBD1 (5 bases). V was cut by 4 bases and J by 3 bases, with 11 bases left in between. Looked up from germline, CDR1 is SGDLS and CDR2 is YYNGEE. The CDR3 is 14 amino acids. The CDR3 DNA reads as TGTGCCAGCAGCCTCCCAGGGTTTGGAAACACCATATATTTT. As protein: CASSLPGFGNTIYF.

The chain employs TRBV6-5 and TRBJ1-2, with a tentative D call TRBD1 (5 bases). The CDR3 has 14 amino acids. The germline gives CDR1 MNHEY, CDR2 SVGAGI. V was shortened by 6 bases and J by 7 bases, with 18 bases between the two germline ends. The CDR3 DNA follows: TGTGCCAGCAGCAGGATGGGGGGTTCGGGTGGCTACACCTTC. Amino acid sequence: CASSRMGGSGGYTF.

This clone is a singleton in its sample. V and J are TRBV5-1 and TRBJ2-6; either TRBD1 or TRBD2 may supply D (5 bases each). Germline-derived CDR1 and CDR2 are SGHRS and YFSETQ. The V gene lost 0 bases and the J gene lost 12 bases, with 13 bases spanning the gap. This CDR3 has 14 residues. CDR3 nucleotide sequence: TGCGCCAGCAGCTTGGAGTTAGGGACGGCCGTCCTGACTTTC. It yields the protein CASSLELGTAVLTF. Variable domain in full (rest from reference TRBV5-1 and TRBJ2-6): KAGVTQTPRYLIKTRGQQVTLSCSPISGHRSVSWYQQTPGQGLQFLFEYFSETQRNKGNFPGRFSGRQFSNSRSEMNVSTLELGDSALYLCASSLELGTAVLTFGAGSRLTVL.

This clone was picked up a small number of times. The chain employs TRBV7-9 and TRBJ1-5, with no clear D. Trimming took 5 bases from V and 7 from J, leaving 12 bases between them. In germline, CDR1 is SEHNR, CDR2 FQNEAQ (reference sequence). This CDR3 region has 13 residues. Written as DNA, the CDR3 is TGTGCCAGCAGCCCCAGTCCCGGGCAGCCCCAGCATTTT. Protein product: CASSPSPGQPQHF.

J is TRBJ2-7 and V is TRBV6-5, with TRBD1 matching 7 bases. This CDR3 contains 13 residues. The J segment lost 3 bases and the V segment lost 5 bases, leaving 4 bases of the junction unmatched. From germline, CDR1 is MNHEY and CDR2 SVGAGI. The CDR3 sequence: CASSLGQFYEQYF. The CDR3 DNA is TGTGCCAGCAGTCTGGGACAGTTCTACGAGCAGTACTTC.

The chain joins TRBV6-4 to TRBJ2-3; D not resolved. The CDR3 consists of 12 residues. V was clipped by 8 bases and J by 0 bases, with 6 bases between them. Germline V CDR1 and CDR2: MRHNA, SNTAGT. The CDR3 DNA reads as TGTGCCAGCTTCCCTAGCACAGATACGCAGTATTTT. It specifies CASFPSTDTQYF.

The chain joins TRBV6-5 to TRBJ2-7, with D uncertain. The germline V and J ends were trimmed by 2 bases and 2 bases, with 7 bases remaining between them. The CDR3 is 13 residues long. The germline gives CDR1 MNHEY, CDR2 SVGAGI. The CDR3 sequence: CASSYPPTYEQYF. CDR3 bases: TGTGCCAGCAGTTACCCGCCAACCTACGAGCAGTACTTC.

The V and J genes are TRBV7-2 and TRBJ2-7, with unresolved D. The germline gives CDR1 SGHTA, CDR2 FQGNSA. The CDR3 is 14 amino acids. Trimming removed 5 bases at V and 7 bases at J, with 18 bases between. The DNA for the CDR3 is TGTGCCAGCAGCCCTCCTGGATTGGGTCGGGAGCAGTACTTC. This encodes CASSPPGLGREQYF.

The CDR3 loop reads CASRLPGLAGAYEQYF. The CDR3 DNA is TGTGCCAGCCGTTTACCGGGACTAGCGGGAGCCTACGAGCAGTACTTC. The chain couples TRBV6-5 to TRBJ2-7, with TRBD2 identical over 14 bases. Germline assignment: CDR1 MNHEY and CDR2 SVGAGI. V was pared by 8 bases and J by 2 bases, with 8 bases of the junction left unmatched. The CDR3 is 16 residues long.

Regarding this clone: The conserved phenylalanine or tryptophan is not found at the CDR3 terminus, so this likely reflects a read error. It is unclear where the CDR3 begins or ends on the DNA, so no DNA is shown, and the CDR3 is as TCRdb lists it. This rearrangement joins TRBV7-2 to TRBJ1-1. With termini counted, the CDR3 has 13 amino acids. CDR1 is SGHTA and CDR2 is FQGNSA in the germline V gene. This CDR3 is CASSLEGGGRFFL.

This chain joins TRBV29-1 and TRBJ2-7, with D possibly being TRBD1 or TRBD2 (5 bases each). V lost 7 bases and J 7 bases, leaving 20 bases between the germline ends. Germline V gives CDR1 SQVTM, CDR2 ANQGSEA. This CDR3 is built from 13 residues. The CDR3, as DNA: TGCAGCGCCGAGCCCGGACGGGGCCTGGAGCAGTACTTC. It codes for CSAEPGRGLEQYF.

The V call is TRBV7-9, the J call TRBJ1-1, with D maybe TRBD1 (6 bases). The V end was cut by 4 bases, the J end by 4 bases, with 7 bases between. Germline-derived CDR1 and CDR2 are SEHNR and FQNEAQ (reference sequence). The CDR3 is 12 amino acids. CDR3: CASSSQGTEAFF. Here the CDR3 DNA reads TGTGCCAGCAGCTCACAGGGCACTGAAGCTTTCTTT.

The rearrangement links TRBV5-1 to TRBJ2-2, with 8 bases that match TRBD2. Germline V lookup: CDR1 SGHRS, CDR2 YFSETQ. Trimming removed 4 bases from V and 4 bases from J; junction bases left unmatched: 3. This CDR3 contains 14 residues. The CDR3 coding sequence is TGCGCCAGCAGCACTAGCGGATCCACCGGGGAGCTGTTTTTT. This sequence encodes CASSTSGSTGELFF.

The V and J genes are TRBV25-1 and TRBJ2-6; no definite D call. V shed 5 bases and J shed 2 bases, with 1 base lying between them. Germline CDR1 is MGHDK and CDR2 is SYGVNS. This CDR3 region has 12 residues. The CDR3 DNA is TGTGCCAGCAGTCCTGGGGCCAACGTCCTGACTTTC. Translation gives CASSPGANVLTF.

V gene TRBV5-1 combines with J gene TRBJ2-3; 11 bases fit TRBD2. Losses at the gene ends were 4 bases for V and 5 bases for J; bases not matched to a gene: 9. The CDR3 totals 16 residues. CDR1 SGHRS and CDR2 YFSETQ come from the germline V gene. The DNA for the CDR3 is TGCGCCAGCAGCATGGGACTAGCGGAAGGTAGAGATACGCAGTATTTT. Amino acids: CASSMGLAEGRDTQYF.

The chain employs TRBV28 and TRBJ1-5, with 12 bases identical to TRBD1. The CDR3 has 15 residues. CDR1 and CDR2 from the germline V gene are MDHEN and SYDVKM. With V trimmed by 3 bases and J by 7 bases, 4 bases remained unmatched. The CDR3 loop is CASSFPGQGAQPQHF. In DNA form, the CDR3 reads TGTGCCAGCAGTTTCCCGGGACAGGGGGCGCAGCCCCAGCATTTT.

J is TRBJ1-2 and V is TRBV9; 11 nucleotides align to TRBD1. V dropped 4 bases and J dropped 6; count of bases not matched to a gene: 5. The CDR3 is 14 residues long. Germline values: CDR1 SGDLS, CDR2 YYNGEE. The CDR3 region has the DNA TGTGCCAGCAGCATCGGGACAGGGGGGGATGGCTACACCTTC. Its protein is CASSIGTGGDGYTF.

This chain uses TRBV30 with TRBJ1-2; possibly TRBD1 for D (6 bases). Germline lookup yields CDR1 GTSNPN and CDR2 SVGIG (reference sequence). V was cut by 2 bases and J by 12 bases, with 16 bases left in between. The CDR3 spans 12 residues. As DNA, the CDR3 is TGTGCCTGGAGTCTCGGGCAGGGGAGTCACACCTTC. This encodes CAWSLGQGSHTF.

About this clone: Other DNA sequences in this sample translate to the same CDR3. The CDR3 DNA sequence: TGCGCCAGCAGCCCCGGGGGGGCTAACTATGGCTACACCTTC. This codes for CASSPGGANYGYTF. This rearrangement joins TRBV5-1 to TRBJ1-2; D is perhaps TRBD1 (5 bases). Per germline, CDR1 SGHRS and CDR2 YFSETQ. V lost 4 bases, J lost 0 bases, and 10 bases lay in between. This CDR3 is built from 14 residues.

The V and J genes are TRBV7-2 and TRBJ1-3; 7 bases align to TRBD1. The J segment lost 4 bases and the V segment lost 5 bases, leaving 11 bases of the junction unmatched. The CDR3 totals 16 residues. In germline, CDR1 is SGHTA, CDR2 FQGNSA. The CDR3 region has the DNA TGTGCCAGCAGCATGATGCGACAGGGCGTAGGAAACACCATATATTTT. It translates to CASSMMRQGVGNTIYF.

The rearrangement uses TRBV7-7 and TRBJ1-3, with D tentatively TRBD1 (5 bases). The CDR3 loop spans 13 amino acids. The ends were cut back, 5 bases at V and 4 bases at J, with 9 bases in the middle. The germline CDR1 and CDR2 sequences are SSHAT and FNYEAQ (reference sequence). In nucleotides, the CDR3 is TGTGCCAGCAGCCCGCAGGGAGGAAACACCATATATTTT. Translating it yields CASSPQGGNTIYF.

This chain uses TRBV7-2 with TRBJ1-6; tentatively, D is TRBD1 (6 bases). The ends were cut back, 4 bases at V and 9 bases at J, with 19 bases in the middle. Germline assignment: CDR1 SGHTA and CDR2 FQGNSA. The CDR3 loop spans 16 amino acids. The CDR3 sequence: CASSSLTGTIGSPLHF. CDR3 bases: TGTGCCAGCAGCTCACTCACCGGGACAATAGGTTCACCCCTCCACTTT.